A single sample gave rise to the 18 T cell receptor beta chains below, sequenced in a study of blood T cell repertoires in COVID-19. TCRdb's copy holds only in-frame clones and misses some; the assay was immunoSEQ multiplex PCR. In the table there are 180,000 or so clones, over 75% of which are singletons. The sample consisted of peripheral blood. All receptors come from a man aged 55 to 70 who had recovered from COVID-19.

This rearrangement joins TRBV7-3 to TRBJ2-6; D might be TRBD1 (5 bases). Germline V gene data show CDR1 as SGHTA and CDR2 as FQGTGA. The germline V and J ends were trimmed by 1 base and 0 bases, with 13 bases remaining between them. The CDR3 extends over 18 amino acids. This CDR3 reads CASSLSLQDHSGANVLTF. The CDR3, as DNA: TGTGCCAGCAGCTTAAGTTTACAGGATCACTCTGGGGCCAACGTCCTGACTTTC.

This sequence joins TRBV10-3 and TRBJ2-5; D gene ambiguous. Germline assignment: CDR1 ENHRY and CDR2 SYGVKD. Trimming cost V 0 bases and J 0 bases, with 5 bases left between them. The CDR3 is 14 amino acids. CDR3 amino acids: CAISESTDQETQYF. In DNA, the CDR3 is TGTGCCATCAGTGAGTCCACAGACCAAGAGACCCAGTACTTC.

The chain has TRBV4-1 and TRBJ2-2; TRBD1 aligns across 7 bases. V lost 3 bases, J lost 3 bases, and 16 bases stayed unmatched. The CDR3 length is 19 residues. Germline V gene sequence: CDR1 MGHRA, CDR2 YSYEKL. The CDR3 DNA reads TGCGCCAGCAGCCAGATCCGCCTAATCAGGGGGACGGACACCGGGGAGCTGTTTTTT. Protein sequence: CASSQIRLIRGTDTGELFF.

This clone occurred a few times. The V and J genes are TRBV27 and TRBJ1-3; D gene unclear. Per germline, CDR1 MNHEY and CDR2 SMNVEV (reference sequence). This CDR3 is built from 13 residues. V dropped 7 bases and J dropped 0 bases, with 7 bases sitting between them. The CDR3 bases are TGTGCCAGCAAGCCGGTCTCTGGAAACACCATATATTTT. This encodes CASKPVSGNTIYF.

The chain has TRBV19 and TRBJ1-5; tentatively, D is TRBD1 (6 bases). This CDR3 is built from 15 residues. From germline, CDR1 is LNHDA and CDR2 SQIVND (reference sequence). Trimming shortened V by 7 bases and J by 1 base, and 14 bases separated the two germline ends. The CDR3 coding sequence is TGTGCCAGTACCATAACAGGGATGAGCAATCAGCCCCAGCATTTT. Amino acids: CASTITGMSNQPQHF.

The CDR3 reads CAWSTSPGNQPQHF. CDR3 sequence (DNA): TGTGCCTGGAGTACGTCTCCGGGCAATCAGCCCCAGCATTTT. The chain links TRBV30 to TRBJ1-5, with no clear D. This CDR3 is built from 14 residues. Looked up from germline, CDR1 is GTSNPN and CDR2 is SVGIG (reference sequence). Trimming stripped 2 bases from V and 2 bases from J, with 10 bases between.

In nucleotides, the CDR3 is TGTGCCATCATTCGGGGACAGAGCTCCTACAATGAGCAGTTCTTC. Translation: CAIIRGQSSYNEQFF. J is TRBJ2-1 and V is TRBV2; TRBD1 aligns across 7 bases. Per the germline V gene, CDR1 is SNHLY and CDR2 is FYNNEI. The CDR3 length is 15 residues. The V and J ends lost 10 bases and 0 bases, in that order; junction bases with no gene match: 9.

The V gene is TRBV7-9, the J gene TRBJ2-1; 9 positions match TRBD2. From germline, CDR1 is SEHNR and CDR2 FQNEAQ (reference sequence). This CDR3 is 15 amino acids long. With 2 bases clipped from V and 5 bases from J, the junction kept 4 bases outside the gene matches. In DNA form, the CDR3 reads TGTGCCAGCAGCTTACGCGGGGGGGAGAACAATGAGCAGTTCTTC. Translated: CASSLRGGENNEQFF.

The chain couples TRBV19 to TRBJ2-7; 10 bases match TRBD1. Germline assignment: CDR1 LNHDA and CDR2 SQIVND (reference sequence). CDR3 length: 14 amino acids. Trimming took 7 bases from V and 2 from J; bases not matched to a gene: 5. CDR3 loop: CASNPGQGAYEQYF. In DNA, the CDR3 is TGTGCCAGTAATCCCGGACAGGGGGCCTACGAGCAGTACTTC.

This sequence joins TRBV10-3 and TRBJ1-2; D perhaps matches TRBD1 (6 bases). Per germline, CDR1 ENHRY and CDR2 SYGVKD. Trimming pared 0 bases from V and 0 bases from J, leaving 8 bases between. The CDR3 is 15 amino acids. In nucleotides, the CDR3 is TGTGCCATCAGTGAGTCAAGGGGGACTAACTATGGCTACACCTTC. It is translated as CAISESRGTNYGYTF.

The chain employs TRBV2 and TRBJ2-1; 12 positions match TRBD2. Germline V CDR1 and CDR2: SNHLY, FYNNEI. The CDR3 is 14 amino acids. V dropped 4 bases and J dropped 9; count of bases not matched to a gene: 4. The DNA of the CDR3 is TGTGCCAGCAGTGTTCTAGCGGGGGGGACTGAGCAGTTCTTC. Amino acid sequence: CASSVLAGGTEQFF.

This chain links TRBV29-1 with TRBJ2-7; TRBD1 is a possible D gene (6 bases). The CDR3 sequence is 14 residues long. Trimming pared 7 bases from V and 4 bases from J, leaving 20 bases between. Germline V gene sequence: CDR1 SQVTM, CDR2 ANQGSEA. Written as DNA, the CDR3 is TGCAGCGCCGGCCCAGGGGATCTTGGTTACGAGCAGTACTTC. This encodes CSAGPGDLGYEQYF.

The chain is built from TRBV14 and TRBJ1-1; D is possibly TRBD1 (5 bases). CDR1 and CDR2 from the germline V gene are SGHDN and FVKESK. The CDR3 runs 15 residues. Deletions cut 1 base from V and 9 bases from J, with 18 bases between. The CDR3 sequence is CASSQGLHRLAQAFF. The CDR3 DNA sequence: TGTGCCAGCAGCCAAGGATTGCACAGGCTGGCTCAAGCTTTCTTT.

The rearrangement uses TRBV2 and TRBJ2-3; TRBD2 matches 7 bases. The CDR3 is 14 residues long. Germline V gives CDR1 SNHLY, CDR2 FYNNEI. V shed 5 bases and J 6 bases; nucleotides not matched to a gene: 8. The DNA for the CDR3 is TGTGCCAGCAGTCCCGGGACTAAGGGGGATACGCAGTATTTT. This sequence encodes CASSPGTKGDTQYF.

This clone was counted a single time. This chain joins TRBV13 and TRBJ2-7; 12 bases map to TRBD1. CDR1 is PRHDT, CDR2 FYEKMQ, per germline (reference sequence). There are 17 residues in the CDR3. The V segment lost 6 bases and the J segment 7 bases; nucleotides outside the gene matches: 16. The CDR3 protein is CASSLGGTGGARREQYF. Here the CDR3 DNA reads TGTGCCAGCAGTCTCGGAGGGACAGGGGGCGCTCGGAGGGAGCAGTACTTC. Full variable domain (remainder filled in from reference TRBV13 and TRBJ2-7): AAGVIQSPRHLIKEKRETATLKCYPIPRHDTVYWYQQGPGQDPQFLISFYEKMQSDKGSIPDRFSAQQFSDYHSELNMSSLELGDSALYFCASSLGGTGGARREQYFGPGTRLTVT.

The CDR3 is CASSLALAGGRGTQYF. The CDR3 nucleotides read TGCGCCAGCAGCTTGGCCTTGGCGGGGGGGCGAGGTACGCAGTATTTT. The V call is TRBV5-1, the J call TRBJ2-3; 9 nucleotides match TRBD2. The J segment lost 8 bases and the V segment lost 0 bases, leaving 10 bases of the junction unmatched. CDR3 length: 16 residues. Looked up from germline, CDR1 is SGHRS and CDR2 is YFSETQ.

The chain is built from TRBV19 and TRBJ2-7; TRBD1 is a possible D gene (6 bases). In germline, CDR1 is LNHDA, CDR2 SQIVND (reference sequence). Trimming took 5 bases from V and 5 from J, leaving 13 bases between them. The CDR3 runs to 13 residues. Here the CDR3 reads CASSFTGLNEQYF. In DNA, the CDR3 is TGTGCCAGTAGTTTCACAGGGCTCAACGAGCAGTACTTC.

The V gene is TRBV12-3 or TRBV12-4, the J gene TRBJ2-7, with a tentative D call TRBD1 (6 bases). Trimming pared 5 bases from V and 8 bases from J, leaving 16 bases between. The CDR3 is 13 residues long. The CDR3 region is CASSTGTLVKQYF. The CDR3 DNA reads TGTGCCAGCAGTACCGGGACACTGGTCAAGCAGTACTTC.